This entry describes one T cell receptor (beta chain). Its antigen target is currently unknown. This may come from a read error, since a much larger clone is one base off. The data were taken from a study of blood T cells in healthy people across ages (dated by TCRdb to the mid-2010s). The study in broad terms: In model experiments, template switching captured about one uniquely barcoded TCR beta cDNA molecule for every two T cells. To track age-related changes in TCR beta repertoire diversity, the study relied on deep sequencing normalized with unique cDNA molecular identifiers. The donors were divided into four age groups: young (average around 16 years), middle-aged (approximately 39), aged (approximately 62) and long-lived (roughly 86). To avoid experimental bias, donors of different ages were spread randomly across the sequencing lanes. Two additional independent replicas of 1 million unique cDNA reads from the same blood draw were analyzed for two donors (one aged 18 to 30 and one aged 80 or older).

The CDR3 covers 13 residues, taking in both the cysteine and the phenylalanine. The DNA shown is the 39-base CDR3, in frame from base 1. Germline trimming: 7 bases from V, 11 bases from J; junction bases outside gene matches: 12. The library was generated by 5' RACE. TCRdb records Illumina HiSeq 2500 as the sequencer. A second roughly 7 to 11 cycle PCR used a sample-barcoded 5' primer and a J-beta primer mix. A template-switch 5' adaptor carrying 12 random nucleotides introduced a unique molecular identifier onto each TCR beta cDNA molecule. At least 3 million CDR3-containing paired-end reads were obtained from each sample. The Mint cDNA synthesis kit, primed by a TRBC-specific oligonucleotide, was used to synthesize first-strand cDNA from all RNA. All cDNA was treated with uracil-DNA glycosylase and then went through a first 18-cycle PCR with the universal primers M1SS and BC2_uni_R. The source study handled its data this way. Normalization of each sample was performed by random selection of 1 million high-quality reads, each carrying a distinct molecular identifier. Reads with shared molecular identifiers were discarded instead of being binned into consensus sequences. CDR3 identification, clonotype clustering and error correction used MiTCR with a Q25 quality threshold and the strictest error-elimination algorithm. A nonparametric unseen species model with Euler transformation was used to estimate a lower bound on total TCR beta diversity. Through fastp at Q25 and MiXCR, TCRdb rebuilt clones from the public reads, retaining in-frame beta chains. Identical CDR3 proteins give one entry, which carries the most common genes and DNA. These V and J calls derive from TCRdb rather than the authors' analysis. The sample table contains about 650,000 distinct CDR3 sequences; only one count was recorded for over 40% of them. The ten largest clones add up to roughly 13% of the sample.

Systemically healthy Caucasian individuals from Russia, 35 to 40 in total and aged about 6 to 100 years, were included as donors. Each donor gave around 9.8 milliliters of peripheral blood, collected into EDTA-treated Vacutainer tubes. Ficoll-Paque density-gradient centrifugation was used to isolate PBMCs, with at least 7 million obtained per sample. Total RNA, at least 6 micrograms per sample, was extracted from PBMCs with Trizol reagent. The percentages of naive CD45RAhigh/CD27high T cells were determined by flow cytometry on a PBMC aliquot from every donor. Overall study outcomes, separate from this receptor: Bulk unsorted PBMC profiling prevented conclusive comparison of naive and antigen-experienced compartments. Because the CMV infection status of the donors was unknown, age-related changes in expanded clonotypes may potentially have been confounded. As age increased, observed TCR beta diversity per million T cells dropped in a roughly linear way, and a significant reduction was already evident by age about 40. The long-lived group showed more naive CD4+ T cells, fewer expanded clones and increased TCR diversity than the aged group, suggesting age selection. Total diversity estimates from one million sequenced T cells were considered lower bounds and underestimates. Observed TCR beta diversity correlated strongly with the percentage of naive T cells measured by flow cytometry.

This receptor chain uses TRBV12-3 or TRBV12-4 and TRBJ2-5; 8 middle bases align to TRBD1. The source is a woman of 80 years or more in good health. Source material: blood. The DNA is TGTGCCAGCACCAGACAGGGGAGCAATGAGCAGTACTTC. This codes for CASTRQGSNEQYF.